This TCR beta chain is from a study of blood T cells in healthy people across ages (dated by TCRdb to the mid-2010s). Background for the entire study: In model experiments, roughly one uniquely barcoded TCR beta cDNA molecule per two T cells was captured by template switching. Age-related changes in TCR beta repertoire diversity were measured in the study by deep sequencing normalized with unique cDNA molecular identifiers. To avoid experimental bias, donors of different ages were spread randomly across the sequencing lanes. The donors were divided into four age groups: young (average 16 years), middle-aged (approximately 41), aged (approximately 62) and long-lived (more than 75). Using the same blood draw, the study looked at two additional independent replicas of 1 million unique cDNA reads for two donors, one aged 18 to 30 and the other aged 80 or older. Points the paper makes about the study in general: Compared with the aged group, more naive CD4+ T cells, fewer expanded clones and increased TCR diversity were shown by the long-lived group, suggesting age selection. Observed TCR beta diversity per million T cells fell roughly linearly with age, and a significant reduction was already apparent by age around 36. There was a strong correlation between observed TCR beta diversity and the percentage of naive T cells measured by flow cytometry. The CMV infection status of donors was not known, potentially confounding age-related changes in expanded clonotypes. Conclusive comparison of naive and antigen-experienced compartments was prevented by the profiling of bulk unsorted PBMCs. Estimates of total diversity based on one million sequenced T cells were regarded as lower bounds and as underestimates.

As encoded in the germline V gene (reference sequence), CDR1 is LGHDT while CDR2 is YNNKEL. The CDR3 covers 15 residues, taking in both the cysteine and the phenylalanine. Of all the DNA, just the CDR3 is kept, 45 bases in frame from base 1. The library was produced with 5' RACE. Sequencing relied on an Illumina HiSeq 2500. A second PCR of about 7 to 12 cycles was run with a J-beta primer mix and a sample-barcoded 5' primer. A unique molecular identifier was introduced onto each TCR beta cDNA molecule by a template-switch 5' adaptor carrying 12 random nucleotides. Each sample yielded at least 2.5 million CDR3-containing paired-end reads. All of the RNA was converted into first-strand cDNA using the Mint cDNA synthesis kit, with a TRBC-specific oligonucleotide serving as the primer. After uracil-DNA glycosylase treatment, a first 18-cycle PCR used universal primers M1SS and BC2_uni_R on all cDNA. The study's processing was this. For normalization, 1 million high-quality reads, each with a distinct molecular identifier, were randomly selected from each sample. Reads sharing molecular identifiers were discarded rather than binned into consensus sequences. MiTCR, with a Q25 quality threshold and the strictest error-elimination algorithm, was used for CDR3 identification, clonotype clustering and error correction. A nonparametric unseen species model with Euler transformation was used to estimate lower-bound total TCR beta diversity. The public reads were run again by TCRdb, first through fastp at Q25 and then through MiXCR, and only productive beta chains were kept. Here each entry gathers all rows of one CDR3 protein and keeps the most common genes and DNA. These V and J calls are TCRdb output, not the study's own analysis. Recorded for this sample are over a million distinct CDR3 sequences; under 55% of them occurred a single time. The ten largest clones represent under 20% of the sample.

About this clonotype: Its antigen has not been determined. Base qualities are missing; no much larger clone stands one base away.

The donors were a few dozen Caucasian individuals from Russia, aged 6 to 90 years, who were systemically healthy. Each donor gave around 9 milliliters of peripheral blood, collected into EDTA-treated Vacutainer tubes. Ficoll-Paque density-gradient centrifugation was used to isolate PBMCs, with at least 7 million per sample. Total RNA was extracted from PBMCs with Trizol reagent, with at least 6 micrograms obtained per sample. For every donor, an aliquot of PBMCs went through flow cytometry to measure the percentages of naive CD45RAhigh/CD27high T cells. The chain is encoded by TRBV3-1 joined to TRBJ2-7; too little of a D gene remains to name it. The closer fit of TRBJ2-5 to the DNA end suggests the J call may be wrong. Sequencing was performed on blood. This clonotype originated in a woman between 55 and 75 years old in good health. The encoded CDR3 is CASSQELSVSETQYF. The DNA reads as follows: TGTGCCAGCAGCCAAGAACTTTCGGTGTCAGAGACCCAGTACTTC.